Listed here is a single TCR beta chain. This sample was included in a study of yellow fever vaccine responses in identical twins. CDR3 length: 13 residues. CDR1 is SEHNR, CDR2 FQNEAQ, per germline (reference sequence). V was shortened by 5 bases and J by 0 bases, with 8 bases between the two germline ends. TCRdb called the RT-PCR reads again in MiXCR, with one record for every CDR3 protein. The sample yields 9,900 or so distinct CDR3 sequences, less than 90% seen once. Here the sequenced sample was T cells from blood (PBMCs), unsorted or a sorted subset (not recorded which), taken before or after yellow fever vaccination (not recorded which). The TCR was taken from a young woman who received the yellow fever vaccine. This rearrangement joins TRBV7-9 to TRBJ2-7; D possibly uses TRBD1 or TRBD2 (5 bases each). In DNA, the CDR3 is TGTGCCAGCAGCGGGGACCGCTCCTACGAGCAGTACTTC. Its translation is CASSGDRSYEQYF.